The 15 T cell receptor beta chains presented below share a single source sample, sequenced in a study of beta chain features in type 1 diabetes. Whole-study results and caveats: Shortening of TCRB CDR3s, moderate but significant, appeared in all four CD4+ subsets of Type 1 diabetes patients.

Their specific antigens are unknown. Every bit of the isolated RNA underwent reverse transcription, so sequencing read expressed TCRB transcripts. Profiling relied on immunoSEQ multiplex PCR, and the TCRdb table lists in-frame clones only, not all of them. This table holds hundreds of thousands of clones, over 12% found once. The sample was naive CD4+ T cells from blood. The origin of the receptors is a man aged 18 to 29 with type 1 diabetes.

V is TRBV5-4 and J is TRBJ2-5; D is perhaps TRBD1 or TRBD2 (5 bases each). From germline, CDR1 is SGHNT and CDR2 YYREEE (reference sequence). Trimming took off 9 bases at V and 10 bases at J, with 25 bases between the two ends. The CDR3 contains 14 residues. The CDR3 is CATRSQEPLRGQYF. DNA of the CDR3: TGTGCCACCCGTAGTCAAGAACCGTTGAGGGGCCAGTACTTC.

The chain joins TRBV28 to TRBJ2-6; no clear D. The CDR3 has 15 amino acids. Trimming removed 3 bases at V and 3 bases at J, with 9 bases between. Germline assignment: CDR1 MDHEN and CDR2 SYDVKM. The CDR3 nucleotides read TGTGCCAGCAGTTTCGTCCTCGGTGGGGCCAACGTCCTGACTTTC. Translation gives CASSFVLGGANVLTF.

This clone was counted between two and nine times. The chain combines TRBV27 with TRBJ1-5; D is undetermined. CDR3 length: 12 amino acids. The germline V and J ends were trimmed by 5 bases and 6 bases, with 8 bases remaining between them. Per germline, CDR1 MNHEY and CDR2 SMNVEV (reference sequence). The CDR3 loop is CASSREGQPQHF. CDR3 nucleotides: TGTGCCAGCAGTCGGGAGGGTCAGCCCCAGCATTTT.

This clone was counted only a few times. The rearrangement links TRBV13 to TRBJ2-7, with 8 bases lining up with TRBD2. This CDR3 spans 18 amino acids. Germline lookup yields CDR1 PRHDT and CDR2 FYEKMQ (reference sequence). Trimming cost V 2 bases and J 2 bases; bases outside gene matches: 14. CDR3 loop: CASSLPLDLAGPPYEQYF. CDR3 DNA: TGTGCCAGCAGCTTACCCCTGGATCTAGCGGGTCCTCCCTACGAGCAGTACTTC.

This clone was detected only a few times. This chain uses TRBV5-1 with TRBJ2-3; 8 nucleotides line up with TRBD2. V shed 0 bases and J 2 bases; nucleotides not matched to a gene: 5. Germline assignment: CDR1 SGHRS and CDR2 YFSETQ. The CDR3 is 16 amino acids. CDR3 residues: CASSLEIAGPTDTQYF. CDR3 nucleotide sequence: TGCGCCAGCAGCTTGGAAATAGCGGGGCCCACAGATACGCAGTATTTT.

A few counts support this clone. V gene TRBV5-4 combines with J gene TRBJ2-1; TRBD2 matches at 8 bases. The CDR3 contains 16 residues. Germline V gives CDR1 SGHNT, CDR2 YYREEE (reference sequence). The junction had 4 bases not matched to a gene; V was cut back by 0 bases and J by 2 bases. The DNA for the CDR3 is TGTGCCAGCAGCTTGGGACTAGCGTTGACCTACAATGAGCAGTTCTTC. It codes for CASSLGLALTYNEQFF.

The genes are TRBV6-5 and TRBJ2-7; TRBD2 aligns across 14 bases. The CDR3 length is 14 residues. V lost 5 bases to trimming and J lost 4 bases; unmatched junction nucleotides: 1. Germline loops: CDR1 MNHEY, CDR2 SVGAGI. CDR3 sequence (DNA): TGTGCCAGCAGTCGACTAGCGGGAGGGTACGAGCAGTACTTC. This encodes CASSRLAGGYEQYF.

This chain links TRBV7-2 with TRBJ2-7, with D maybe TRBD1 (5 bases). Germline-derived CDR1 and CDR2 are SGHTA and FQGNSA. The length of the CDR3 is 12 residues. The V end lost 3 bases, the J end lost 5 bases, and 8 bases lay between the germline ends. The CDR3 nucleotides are TGTGCCAGCAGCTTCCAGGGAAACGAGCAGTACTTC. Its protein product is CASSFQGNEQYF.

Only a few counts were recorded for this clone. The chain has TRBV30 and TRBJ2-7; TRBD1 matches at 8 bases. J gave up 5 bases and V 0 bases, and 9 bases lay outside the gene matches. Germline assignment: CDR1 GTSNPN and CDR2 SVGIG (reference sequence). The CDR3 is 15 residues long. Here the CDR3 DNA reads TGTGCCTGGAGTGTTGAAGGACAGGGAGGCCACGAGCAGTACTTC. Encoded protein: CAWSVEGQGGHEQYF.

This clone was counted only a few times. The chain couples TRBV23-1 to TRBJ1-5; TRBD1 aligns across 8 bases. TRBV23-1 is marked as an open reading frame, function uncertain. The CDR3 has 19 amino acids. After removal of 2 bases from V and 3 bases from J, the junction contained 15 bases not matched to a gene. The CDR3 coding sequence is TGCGCCAGCAGTCAACCTTTCTTGGACAGGGAGGCCCTCAATCAGCCCCAGCATTTT. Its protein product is CASSQPFLDREALNQPQHF.

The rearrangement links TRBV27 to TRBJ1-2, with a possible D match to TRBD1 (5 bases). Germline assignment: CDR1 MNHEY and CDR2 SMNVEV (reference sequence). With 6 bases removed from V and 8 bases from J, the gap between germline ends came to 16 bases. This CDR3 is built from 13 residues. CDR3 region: CASRDTLGWGYTF. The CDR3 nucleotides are TGTGCCAGCAGGGACACCCTTGGTTGGGGCTACACCTTC.

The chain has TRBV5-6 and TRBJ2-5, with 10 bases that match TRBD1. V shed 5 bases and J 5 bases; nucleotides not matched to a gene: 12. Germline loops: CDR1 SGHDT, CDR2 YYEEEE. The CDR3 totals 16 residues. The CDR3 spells CASRRRTGTGVETQYF. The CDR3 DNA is TGTGCCAGCAGACGCCGAACCGGGACAGGGGTTGAGACCCAGTACTTC. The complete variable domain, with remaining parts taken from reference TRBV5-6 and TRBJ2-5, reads DAGVTQSPTHLIKTRGQQVTLRCSPKSGHDTVSWYQQALGQGPQFIFQYYEEEERQRGNFPDRFSGHQFPNYSSELNVNALLLGDSALYLCASRRRTGTGVETQYFGPGTRLLVL.

The CDR3 sequence is CASSQSTGTGVWEKLFF. The CDR3 region has the DNA TGCGCCAGCAGCCAGTCTACCGGGACAGGGGTATGGGAAAAACTGTTTTTT. This rearrangement joins TRBV4-1 to TRBJ1-4; 10 bases line up with TRBD1. Trimming at V came to 3 bases and at J to 8 bases, leaving 12 bases not matched to a gene. CDR3 length: 17 amino acids. Germline CDR1 is MGHRA and CDR2 is YSYEKL.

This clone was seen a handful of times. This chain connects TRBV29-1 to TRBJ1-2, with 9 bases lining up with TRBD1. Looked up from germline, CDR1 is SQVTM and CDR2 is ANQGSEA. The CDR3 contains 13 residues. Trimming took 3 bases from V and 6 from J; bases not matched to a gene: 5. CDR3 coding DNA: TGCAGCGTTGAGAGGGGGACAGGGAATGGCTACACCTTC. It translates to CSVERGTGNGYTF.

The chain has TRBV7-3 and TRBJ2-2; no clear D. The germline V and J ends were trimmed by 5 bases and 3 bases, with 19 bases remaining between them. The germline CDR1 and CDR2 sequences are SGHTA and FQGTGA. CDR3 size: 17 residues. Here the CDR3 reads CASSHLGRGRDTGELFF. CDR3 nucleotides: TGTGCCAGCAGCCACCTCGGGCGCGGCCGGGACACCGGGGAGCTGTTTTTT.